This T cell receptor (beta chain) was sequenced in a study of T cell changes during pregnancy in multiple sclerosis (dated 2019 in TCRdb). Regarding the research as a whole: The study looked at changes in the T cell repertoire across pregnancy in women with multiple sclerosis.

As regards this clone: What this receptor recognizes is not known. No base quality values were provided; no much bigger clone lies one nucleotide off.

The library was built by means of the immunoSEQ multiplex PCR assay. The table comes from immuneACCESS by way of TCRdb, which keeps in-frame sequences with V and J called. Part of the clones is missing from these tables; in studies checked, under half for an unresolved V gene and the rest for unknown reasons. The sample table lists about 100,000 clones, around 92% of them with a count of one. The ten largest make up 0.7% to 0.9% of the sample. Inclusive of the bounding cysteine and phenylalanine, the CDR3 is 17 residues long. CDR3 DNA is the only sequence kept; it has 51 bases, read in frame from the first base. The V and J ends are trimmed by 0 bases and 1 base, leaving 13 bases between them. Based on the germline V gene (reference sequence), the CDR1 and CDR2 sequences are SEHNR and FQNEAQ.

The source is a female donor with multiple sclerosis, enrolled in a pregnancy study. This material consisted of peripheral blood, taken before pregnancy. The sequence is built from TRBV7-9 and TRBJ1-5; possibly the D gene is TRBD1, per 6 matching bases. The CDR3 has the sequence CASSLATGTPSNQPQHF. The DNA is TGTGCCAGCAGCTTAGCCACCGGGACACCAAGCAATCAGCCCCAGCATTTT. The reference TRBV7-9 and TRBJ1-5 proteins fill in what lies around the CDR3, so the full variable domain reads DTGVSQNPRHKITKRGQNVTFRCDPISEHNRLYWYRQTLGQGPEFLTYFQNEAQLEKSRLLSDRFSAERPKGSFSTLEIQRTEQGDSAMYLCASSLATGTPSNQPQHFGDGTRLSIL.